This T cell receptor (beta chain) emerged from a study of blood T cell repertoires in COVID-19. Overall study context: Specimens from acute and convalescent COVID-19 originated in the United States, Italy and Spain.

Trimming took 5 bases from V and 7 from J, leaving 18 bases between them. The CDR3 totals 15 residues. Germline-derived CDR1 and CDR2 are SGHVS and FQNEAQ. This clone was counted a single time. Assay used: immunoSEQ multiplex PCR; TCRdb lists only in-frame clones, some missing. The sample shows 400,000 to 550,000 clones, around 89% of them seen only once. V usage is TRBV7-8 and J usage is TRBJ2-1; D gene ambiguous. The TCR sequence derives from a woman aged 25 to 45 with acute or convalescent COVID-19. What was sequenced was peripheral blood. CDR3 in amino acids: CASSHPAHSLNEQFF. The CDR3 coding sequence is TGTGCCAGCAGCCATCCCGCCCACTCGTTAAATGAGCAGTTCTTC.